This T cell receptor beta chain appears in the sequencing data of a study of T-cell memory formation after mild COVID-19. Study in general: Most TCR clusters belonged to a single donor.

Study results and caveats: Some responding clones appeared in pre-infection memory, suggesting cross-reactive memory joined.

TCRdb independently ran MiXCR on the 5' RACE reads; one entry per CDR3 protein. The data contain 400,000 to 500,000 distinct CDR3 sequences, around 17% of them singletons. This clonotype was seen a handful of times. Its matching antigen is unknown. Trimming at V came to 1 base and at J to 8 bases, leaving 6 bases not matched to a gene. This CDR3 is 15 amino acids long. Germline values: CDR1 SGHVS, CDR2 FQNEAQ. The rearrangement uses TRBV7-8 and TRBJ2-1; 9 positions match TRBD2. The receptor was isolated from a man aged 18 to 30 who had mild COVID-19 (a few samples of this study predate the infection). Cell type and time point are not known. The sample comprised PBMCs or a T cell subset sorted from them (not recorded which). Here the CDR3 DNA reads TGTGCCAGCAGCTTAGGGCCTAGCGGGGTTCATGAGCAGTTCTTC. Its translation is CASSLGPSGVHEQFF.